This T cell receptor (beta chain) was captured in a study of beta chain features in type 1 diabetes. The investigators reverse transcribed all of the isolated RNA, so they sequenced expressed TCRB transcripts. Here immunoSEQ multiplex PCR was the method, and the copy in TCRdb shows in-frame clones only, minus some. The sample contains some 99,000 clones, almost 40% of which appear only once. V shed 4 bases, J shed 1 base, and the junction held 10 bases outside the gene matches. Germline V gives CDR1 SGHRS, CDR2 YFSETQ. The CDR3 consists of 18 residues. Broader study findings: In the patient group, naive, central memory and Treg TCRB repertoires seemed more alike than in the healthy donor group. Any HLA effect on TCRB rearrangement was left unresolved by small sub-analyses. Researchers report that Type 1 diabetes patients had moderately but significantly shorter TCRB CDR3s across all four CD4+ subsets.

About this clone itself: Its antigen is currently unknown.

V usage is TRBV5-1 and J usage is TRBJ2-1; TRBD2 agrees at 11 bases. The clonotype originates from a woman younger than 35 in good health. The sequenced sample was stem cell memory CD4+ T cells from blood. Here the CDR3 reads CASSPGLAGGVSYNEQFF. The CDR3 DNA follows: TGCGCCAGCAGCCCGGGCCTAGCGGGAGGTGTATCCTACAATGAGCAGTTCTTC.